Below, one T cell receptor (beta chain) is given with its context. What it binds is not known. Brentuximab vedotin exposure varied, and every patient relapsed after autologous stem cell transplantation. This sample stems from a study of PD-1 blockade in classical Hodgkin lymphoma. Study-level points and caveats: Prior therapy or disease activity may underlie the repertoire differences, whose causes remain undefined. Complete responders' diversity at baseline resembled that of newly diagnosed patients.

Sequenced by immunoSEQ multiplex PCR; TCRdb stores in-frame clones only, minus some. The sample includes about 84,000 clones, roughly 89% of them seen just once. This TCR derives from a human donor with classical Hodgkin lymphoma. The sample consisted of peripheral blood mononuclear cells (PBMCs), taken at baseline.

CDR3 amino acids: CASSPQGGNEQFF. The CDR3 coding sequence is TGTGCCAGCAGCCCACAGGGAGGCAATGAGCAGTTCTTC. The chain combines TRBV28 with TRBJ2-1; D could derive from TRBD1 or TRBD2 (6 bases each). The CDR3 length is 13 residues. The V and J ends lost 6 bases and 6 bases respectively, with 12 bases between them. Germline lookup yields CDR1 MDHEN and CDR2 SYDVKM.